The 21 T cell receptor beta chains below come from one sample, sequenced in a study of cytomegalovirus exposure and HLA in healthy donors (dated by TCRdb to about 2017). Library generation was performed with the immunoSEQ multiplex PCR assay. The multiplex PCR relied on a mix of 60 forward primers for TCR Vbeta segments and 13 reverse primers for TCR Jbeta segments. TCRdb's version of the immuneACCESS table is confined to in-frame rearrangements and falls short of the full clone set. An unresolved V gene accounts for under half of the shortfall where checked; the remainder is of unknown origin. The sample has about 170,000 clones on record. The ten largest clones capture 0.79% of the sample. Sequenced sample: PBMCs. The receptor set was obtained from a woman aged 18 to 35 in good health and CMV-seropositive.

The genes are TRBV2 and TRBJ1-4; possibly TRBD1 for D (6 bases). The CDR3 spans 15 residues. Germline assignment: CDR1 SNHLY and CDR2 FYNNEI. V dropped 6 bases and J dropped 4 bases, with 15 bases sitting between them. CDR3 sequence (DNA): TGTGCCAGCAGGAAAGGGGGGGCGCGTAATGAAAAACTGTTTTTT. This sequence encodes CASRKGGARNEKLFF.

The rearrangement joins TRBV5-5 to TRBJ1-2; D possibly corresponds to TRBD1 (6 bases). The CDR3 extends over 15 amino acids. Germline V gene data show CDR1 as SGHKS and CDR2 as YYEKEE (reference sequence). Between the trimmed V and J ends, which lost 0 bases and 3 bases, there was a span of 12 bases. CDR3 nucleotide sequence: TGTGCCAGCAGCTTGGGGCAGGGGCTGGACTATGGCTACACCTTC. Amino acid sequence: CASSLGQGLDYGYTF.

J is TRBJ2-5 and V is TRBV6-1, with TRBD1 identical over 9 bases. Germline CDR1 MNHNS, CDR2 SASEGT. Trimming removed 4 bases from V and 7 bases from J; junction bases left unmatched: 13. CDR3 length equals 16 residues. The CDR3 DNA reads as TGTGCCAGCAGTGCGGGACAGGGTTTAGTTACTGGGACCCAGTACTTC. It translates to CASSAGQGLVTGTQYF.

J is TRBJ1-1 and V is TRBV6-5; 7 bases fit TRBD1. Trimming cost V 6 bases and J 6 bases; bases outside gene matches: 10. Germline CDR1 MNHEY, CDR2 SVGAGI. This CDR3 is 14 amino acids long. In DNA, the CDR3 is TGTGCCAGCAGCCGACAGGGTGGCGATCCTGAAGCTTTCTTT. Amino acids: CASSRQGGDPEAFF.

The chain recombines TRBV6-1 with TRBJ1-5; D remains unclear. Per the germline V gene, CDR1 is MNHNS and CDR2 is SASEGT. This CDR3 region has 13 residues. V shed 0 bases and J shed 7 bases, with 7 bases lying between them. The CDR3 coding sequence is TGTGCCAGCAGTGAAGCAAGTCGGCAGCCCCAGCATTTT. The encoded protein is CASSEASRQPQHF.

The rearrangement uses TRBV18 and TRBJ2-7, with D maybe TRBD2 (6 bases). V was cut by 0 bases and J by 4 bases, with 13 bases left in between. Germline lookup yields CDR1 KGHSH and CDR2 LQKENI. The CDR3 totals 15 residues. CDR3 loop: CASSPPRGSSYEQYF. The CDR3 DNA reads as TGTGCCAGCTCACCACCGCGGGGTAGTTCGTACGAGCAGTACTTC.

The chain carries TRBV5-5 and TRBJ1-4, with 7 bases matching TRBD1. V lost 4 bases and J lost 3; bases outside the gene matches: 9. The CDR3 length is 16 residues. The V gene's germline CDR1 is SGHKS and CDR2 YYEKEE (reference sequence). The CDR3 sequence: CASSKGQIISNEKLFF. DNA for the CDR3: TGTGCCAGCAGCAAGGGACAGATTATCTCTAATGAAAAACTGTTTTTT. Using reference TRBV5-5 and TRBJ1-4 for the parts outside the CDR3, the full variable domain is DAGVTQSPTHLIKTRGQQVTLRCSPISGHKSVSWYQQVLGQGPQFIFQYYEKEERGRGNFPDRFSARQFPNYSSELNVNALLLGDSALYLCASSKGQIISNEKLFFGSGTQLSVL.

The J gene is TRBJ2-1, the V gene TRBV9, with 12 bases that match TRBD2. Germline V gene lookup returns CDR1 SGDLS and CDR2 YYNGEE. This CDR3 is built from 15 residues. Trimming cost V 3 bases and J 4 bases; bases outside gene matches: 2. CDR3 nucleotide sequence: TGTGCCAGCAGCGCAACTAGCGGGGGGTACAATGAGCAGTTCTTC. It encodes CASSATSGGYNEQFF.

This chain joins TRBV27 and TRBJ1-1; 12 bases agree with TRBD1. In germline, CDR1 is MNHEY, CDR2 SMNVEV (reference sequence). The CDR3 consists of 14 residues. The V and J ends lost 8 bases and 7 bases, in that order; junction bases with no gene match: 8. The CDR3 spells CASLRGTGGFEAFF. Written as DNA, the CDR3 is TGTGCCAGCCTTAGGGGGACAGGGGGCTTTGAAGCTTTCTTT.

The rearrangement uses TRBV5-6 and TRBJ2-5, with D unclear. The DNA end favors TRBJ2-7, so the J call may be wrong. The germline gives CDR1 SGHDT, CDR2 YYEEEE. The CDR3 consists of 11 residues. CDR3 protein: CASSSSYEQYF. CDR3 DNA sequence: TGTGCCAGCAGCTCGTCTTACGAGCAGTACTTC.

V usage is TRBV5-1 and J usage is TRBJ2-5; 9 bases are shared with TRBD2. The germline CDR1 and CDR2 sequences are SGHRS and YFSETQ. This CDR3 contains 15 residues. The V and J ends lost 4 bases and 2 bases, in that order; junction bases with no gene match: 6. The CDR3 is CASSPGAGGQETQYF. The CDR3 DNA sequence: TGCGCCAGCAGCCCGGGGGCGGGAGGGCAAGAGACCCAGTACTTC.

CDR3 residues: CASSPTGDNQPQHF. The DNA for the CDR3 is TGTGCCAGCTCACCGACAGGGGACAATCAGCCCCAGCATTTT. The V call is TRBV18, the J call TRBJ1-5; the match to TRBD1 covers 8 bases. CDR3 size: 14 residues. Losses at the gene ends were 3 bases for V and 3 bases for J; bases not matched to a gene: 1. CDR1 KGHSH and CDR2 LQKENI come from the germline V gene.

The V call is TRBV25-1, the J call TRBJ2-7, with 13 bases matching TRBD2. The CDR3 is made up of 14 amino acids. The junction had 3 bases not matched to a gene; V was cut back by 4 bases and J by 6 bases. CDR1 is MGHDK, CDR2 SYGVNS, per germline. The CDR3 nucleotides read TGTGCCAGCAGTGCGACTAGCGGGAGGAGCGAGCAGTACTTC. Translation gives CASSATSGRSEQYF.

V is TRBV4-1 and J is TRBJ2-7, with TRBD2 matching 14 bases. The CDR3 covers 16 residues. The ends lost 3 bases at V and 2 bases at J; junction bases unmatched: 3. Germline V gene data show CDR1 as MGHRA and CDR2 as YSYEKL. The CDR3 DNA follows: TGCGCCAGCAGCCAGGGACTAGCGGGAGCAGCCTACGAGCAGTACTTC. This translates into CASSQGLAGAAYEQYF.

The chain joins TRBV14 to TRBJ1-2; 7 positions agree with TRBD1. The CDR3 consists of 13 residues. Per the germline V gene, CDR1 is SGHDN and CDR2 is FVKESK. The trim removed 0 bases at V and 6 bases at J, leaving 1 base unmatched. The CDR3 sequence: CASSQDRGNGYTF. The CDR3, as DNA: TGTGCCAGCAGCCAAGACAGGGGGAATGGCTACACCTTC.

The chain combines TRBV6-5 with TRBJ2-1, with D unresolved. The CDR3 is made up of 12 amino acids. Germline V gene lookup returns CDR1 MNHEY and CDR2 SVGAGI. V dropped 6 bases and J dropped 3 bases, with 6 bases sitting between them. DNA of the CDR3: TGTGCCAGCAGCCCCAACTACAATGAGCAGTTCTTC. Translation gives CASSPNYNEQFF.

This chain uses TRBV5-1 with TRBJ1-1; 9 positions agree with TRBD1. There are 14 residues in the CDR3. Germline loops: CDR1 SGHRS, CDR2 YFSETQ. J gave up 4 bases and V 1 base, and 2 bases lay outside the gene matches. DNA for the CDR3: TGCGCCAGCAGCTTGAAGACAGGGGGCACTGAAGCTTTCTTT. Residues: CASSLKTGGTEAFF.

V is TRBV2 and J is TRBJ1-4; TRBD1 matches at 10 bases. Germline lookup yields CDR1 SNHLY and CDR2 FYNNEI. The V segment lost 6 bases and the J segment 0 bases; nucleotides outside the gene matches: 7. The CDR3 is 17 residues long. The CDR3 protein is CASRGTGVLTTNEKLFF. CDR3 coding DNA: TGTGCCAGCAGGGGGACAGGGGTCTTGACAACTAATGAAAAACTGTTTTTT.

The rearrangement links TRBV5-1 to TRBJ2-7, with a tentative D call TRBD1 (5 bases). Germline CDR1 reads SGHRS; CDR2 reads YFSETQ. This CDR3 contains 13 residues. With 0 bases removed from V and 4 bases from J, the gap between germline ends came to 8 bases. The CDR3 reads CASSLGQLYEQYF. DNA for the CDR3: TGCGCCAGCAGCTTGGGACAGCTGTACGAGCAGTACTTC.

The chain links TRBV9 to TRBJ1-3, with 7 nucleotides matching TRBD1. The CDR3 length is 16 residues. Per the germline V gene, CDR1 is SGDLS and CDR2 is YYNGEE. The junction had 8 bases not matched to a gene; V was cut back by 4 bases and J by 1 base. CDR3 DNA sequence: TGTGCCAGCAGCAATGGGCCACAGGGGTCTGGAAACACCATATATTTT. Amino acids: CASSNGPQGSGNTIYF. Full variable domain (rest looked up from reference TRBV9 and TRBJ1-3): DSGVTQTPKHLITATGQRVTLRCSPRSGDLSVYWYQQSLDQGLQFLIQYYNGEERAKGNILERFSAQQFPDLHSELNLSSLELGDSALYFCASSNGPQGSGNTIYFGEGSWLTVV.

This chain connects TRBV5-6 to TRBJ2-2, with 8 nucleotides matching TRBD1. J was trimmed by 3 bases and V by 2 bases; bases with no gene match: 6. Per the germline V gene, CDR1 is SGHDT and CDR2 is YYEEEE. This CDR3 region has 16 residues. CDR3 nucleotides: TGTGCCAGCAGCTTCAGGACAGGGCGCTACACCGGGGAGCTGTTTTTT. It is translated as CASSFRTGRYTGELFF.